These 22 T cell receptor beta chains were sequenced from one sample in a study of cytomegalovirus exposure and HLA in healthy donors. The primer mix had 60 Vbeta and 13 Jbeta primers. Data came from immunoSEQ multiplex PCR; TCRdb stores just in-frame clones and leaves some out. This sample carries about 170,000 clones, with 0.65% to 0.9% going to the ten biggest clones. Sequenced: PBMCs. Receptors originate from a woman between 18 and 30 years old in good health and CMV-seropositive.

The chain carries TRBV6-5 and TRBJ1-1; D remains ambiguous. CDR3 size: 13 residues. The germline CDR1 and CDR2 sequences are MNHEY and SVGAGI. V lost 4 bases, J lost 1 base, and 7 bases lay in between. This CDR3 is CASSFTGNTEAFF. CDR3 in DNA: TGTGCCAGCAGTTTCACCGGGAACACTGAAGCTTTCTTT.

The chain has TRBV7-2 and TRBJ2-7, with 10 bases that match TRBD2. V was clipped by 1 base and J by 3 bases; unmatched bases: 3. This CDR3 comprises 15 residues. Per germline, CDR1 SGHTA and CDR2 FQGNSA. CDR3 protein: CASSLGASGSYEQYF. In DNA form, the CDR3 reads TGTGCCAGCAGCTTAGGGGCTAGCGGGAGCTACGAGCAGTACTTC.

The V call is TRBV19, the J call TRBJ1-1; D is uncertain. V was clipped by 8 bases and J by 6 bases, with 7 bases between them. CDR3 length equals 10 residues. Germline values: CDR1 LNHDA, CDR2 SQIVND (reference sequence). The CDR3 DNA follows: TGTGCCAGTGGAGCTGCTGAAGCTTTCTTT. Translated: CASGAAEAFF.

The CDR3 spells CASSEAVKGAKAFF. The DNA for the CDR3 is TGTGCCAGCAGTGAAGCGGTGAAGGGAGCTAAAGCTTTCTTT. The chain combines TRBV25-1 with TRBJ1-1, with no clear D. The ends were cut back, 2 bases at V and 9 bases at J, with 16 bases in the middle. Germline CDR1 and CDR2: MGHDK and SYGVNS. The CDR3 length is 14 residues.

V is TRBV7-6 and J is TRBJ1-2, with TRBD1 matching 10 bases. The J segment lost 7 bases and the V segment lost 5 bases, leaving 13 bases of the junction unmatched. This CDR3 is built from 16 residues. In germline, CDR1 is SGHVS, CDR2 FNYEAQ. The CDR3 DNA follows: TGTGCCAGCAGCCCTGGGACAGGGGAAATCATCTTTGGCTACACCTTC. This codes for CASSPGTGEIIFGYTF. Variable domain in full (rest from reference TRBV7-6 and TRBJ1-2): GAGVSQSPRYKVTKRGQDVALRCDPISGHVSLYWYRQALGQGPEFLTYFNYEAQQDKSGLPNDRFSAERPEGSISTLTIQRTEQRDSAMYRCASSPGTGEIIFGYTFGSGTRLTVV.

The rearrangement uses TRBV5-6 and TRBJ2-7, with a possible D match to TRBD2 (5 bases). Trimming cost V 0 bases and J 5 bases, with 15 bases left between them. The CDR3 runs 15 residues. The germline V gene encodes CDR1 SGHDT and CDR2 YYEEEE. CDR3 sequence: CASSLAGFGENEQYF. The CDR3 region has the DNA TGTGCCAGCAGCTTGGCGGGTTTTGGGGAGAACGAGCAGTACTTC.

This rearrangement joins TRBV12-5 to TRBJ2-1; D uncertain. The V gene lost 1 base and the J gene lost 5 bases, with 9 bases spanning the gap. Germline CDR1 reads LGHNT; CDR2 reads FRNRAP. The length of the CDR3 is 14 residues. CDR3 nucleotide sequence: TGTGCTAGTGGTTTGGGCAGACAAAACAATGAGCAGTTCTTC. Translation gives CASGLGRQNNEQFF.

This chain uses TRBV5-4 with TRBJ2-3; 9 positions agree with TRBD2. CDR1 SGHNT and CDR2 YYREEE come from the germline V gene (reference sequence). After removal of 4 bases from V and 6 bases from J, the junction contained 6 bases not matched to a gene. The CDR3 is 14 residues long. The CDR3 bases are TGTGCCAGCAGCGACGGACTAGCGTTTGATACGCAGTATTTT. It specifies CASSDGLAFDTQYF.

This chain uses TRBV9 with TRBJ2-1; TRBD2 agrees at 7 bases. Germline V gives CDR1 SGDLS, CDR2 YYNGEE. With V trimmed by 3 bases and J by 5 bases, 14 bases remained unmatched. The CDR3 is made up of 17 amino acids. The CDR3 is CASSALRGRGNHNEQFF. Written as DNA, the CDR3 is TGTGCCAGCAGCGCACTCCGAGGGCGGGGGAACCACAATGAGCAGTTCTTC.

This sequence joins TRBV7-2 and TRBJ2-2; TRBD2 matches at 7 bases. There are 16 residues in the CDR3. Trimming cost V 5 bases and J 7 bases; bases outside gene matches: 13. The V gene's germline CDR1 is SGHTA and CDR2 FQGNSA. The CDR3 reads CASSRGPLGLVGELFF. The CDR3 DNA follows: TGTGCCAGCAGCCGCGGCCCACTCGGACTAGTCGGGGAGCTGTTTTTT.

V and J are TRBV6-4 and TRBJ2-1; 11 positions match TRBD2. This CDR3 has 17 residues. The V and J ends lost 6 bases and 4 bases, in that order; junction bases with no gene match: 11. CDR1 and CDR2 from the germline V gene are MRHNA and SNTAGT. The CDR3 coding sequence is TGTGCCAGCAGCGCTATAGCGGGAGGGCTTTTATACAATGAGCAGTTCTTC. It specifies CASSAIAGGLLYNEQFF.

The chain is built from TRBV5-1 and TRBJ2-3; 13 bases map to TRBD2. Germline CDR1 is SGHRS and CDR2 is YFSETQ. CDR3 length: 16 amino acids. V lost 4 bases, J lost 7 bases, and 9 bases stayed unmatched. CDR3 nucleotide sequence: TGCGCCAGCAGCCCCAGGACTAGCGGGGGTGCACATACGCAGTATTTT. Translating it yields CASSPRTSGGAHTQYF.

The chain has TRBV5-1 and TRBJ2-7; maybe TRBD2 (6 bases). With 0 bases removed from V and 3 bases from J, the gap between germline ends came to 7 bases. Germline V lookup: CDR1 SGHRS, CDR2 YFSETQ. CDR3 size: 13 residues. The DNA of the CDR3 is TGCGCCAGCAGCTTGGGGGGGGTCTACGAGCAGTACTTC. Protein sequence: CASSLGGVYEQYF.

The chain is built from TRBV7-9 and TRBJ2-5; D not certain. The CDR3 spans 12 residues. Trimming removed 7 bases from V and 1 base from J, with 7 bases in between. CDR1 SEHNR and CDR2 FQNEAQ come from the germline V gene (reference sequence). The CDR3 bases are TGTGCCAGCACCCCTCTCCAAGAGACCCAGTACTTC. Translation: CASTPLQETQYF.

The chain employs TRBV6-5 and TRBJ2-2; D remains ambiguous. With 8 bases removed from V and 1 base from J, the gap between germline ends came to 11 bases. This CDR3 contains 14 residues. Germline CDR1 MNHEY, CDR2 SVGAGI. CDR3 sequence: CASQRSGNTGELFF. The CDR3 DNA follows: TGTGCCAGCCAACGGTCGGGGAACACCGGGGAGCTGTTTTTT.

CDR3 region: CASSPPGGQAYEQYF. The CDR3 DNA is TGTGCCAGCTCACCACCGGGGGGACAGGCCTACGAGCAGTACTTC. The chain carries TRBV18 and TRBJ2-7; 8 positions agree with TRBD1. V lost 0 bases to trimming and J lost 2 bases; unmatched junction nucleotides: 3. The germline V gene encodes CDR1 KGHSH and CDR2 LQKENI. The CDR3 is made up of 15 amino acids.

V and J are TRBV6-1 and TRBJ1-5, with 7 bases aligning to TRBD1. J gave up 1 base and V 6 bases, and 6 bases lay outside the gene matches. This CDR3 has 15 amino acids. The germline V gene encodes CDR1 MNHNS and CDR2 SASEGT. Here the CDR3 DNA reads TGTGCCAGCAGATACAGGGGTGCGAGCAATCAGCCCCAGCATTTT. It codes for CASRYRGASNQPQHF.

V usage is TRBV5-1 and J usage is TRBJ1-1; TRBD1 is a possible D gene (6 bases). Trimming stripped 7 bases from V and 5 bases from J, with 15 bases between. CDR3 length: 13 amino acids. The germline gives CDR1 SGHRS, CDR2 YFSETQ. CDR3 amino acids: CASSQGWVTEAFF. The CDR3 DNA sequence: TGCGCCAGCTCCCAGGGGTGGGTAACTGAAGCTTTCTTT.

This rearrangement joins TRBV2 to TRBJ2-5; TRBD2 aligns across 8 bases. Trimming took 9 bases from V and 5 from J; bases not matched to a gene: 11. Germline CDR1 and CDR2: SNHLY and FYNNEI. This CDR3 spans 14 amino acids. The CDR3 DNA is TGTGCCAGTGGGGGGGTAGCGGGAATGGAGACCCAGTACTTC. Its protein is CASGGVAGMETQYF.

The chain combines TRBV28 with TRBJ1-5; no reliable D call. Between the trimmed V and J ends, which lost 3 bases and 2 bases, there was a span of 11 bases. Germline assignment: CDR1 MDHEN and CDR2 SYDVKM. This CDR3 contains 15 residues. The CDR3 DNA follows: TGTGCCAGCAGTTTTGGCCAGTTGGGCAATCAGCCCCAGCATTTT. It is translated as CASSFGQLGNQPQHF.

This rearrangement joins TRBV19 to TRBJ2-1; 14 bases fit TRBD2. Germline CDR1 and CDR2: LNHDA and SQIVND (reference sequence). Trimming at V came to 7 bases and at J to 7 bases, leaving 6 bases not matched to a gene. The CDR3 is 15 residues long. The DNA of the CDR3 is TGTGCCAGTAATTTGGGACTAGCGGGAGTAAATGAGCAGTTCTTC. Translated: CASNLGLAGVNEQFF.

With respect to this clone: One end of the junction varies from germline; a read error may be responsible. The chain is built from TRBV6-4 and TRBJ2-3; tentative D call: TRBD1 (6 bases). Germline CDR1 reads MRHNA; CDR2 reads SNTAGT. CDR3 length: 13 residues. CDR3 protein: CAGSLGGTDTQYF. CDR3 sequence (DNA): TGTGCCGGCAGTCTAGGGGGAACAGATACGCAGTATTTT.